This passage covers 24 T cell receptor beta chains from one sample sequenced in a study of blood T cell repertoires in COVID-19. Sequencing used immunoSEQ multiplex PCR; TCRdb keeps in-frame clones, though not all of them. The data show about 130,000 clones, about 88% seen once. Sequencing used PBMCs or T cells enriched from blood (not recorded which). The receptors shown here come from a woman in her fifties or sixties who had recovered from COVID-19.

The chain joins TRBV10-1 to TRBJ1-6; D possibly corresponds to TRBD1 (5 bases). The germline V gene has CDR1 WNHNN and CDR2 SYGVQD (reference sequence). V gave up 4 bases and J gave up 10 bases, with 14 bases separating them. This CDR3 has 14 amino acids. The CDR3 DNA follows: TGCGCCAGCAGTGCTAACAGGTGGTACTCACCCCTCCACTTT. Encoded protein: CASSANRWYSPLHF.

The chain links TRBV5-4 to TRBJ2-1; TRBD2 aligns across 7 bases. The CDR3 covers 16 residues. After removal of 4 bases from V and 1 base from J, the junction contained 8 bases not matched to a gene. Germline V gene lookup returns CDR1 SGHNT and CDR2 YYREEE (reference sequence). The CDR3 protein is CASSMEPAGSYNEQFF. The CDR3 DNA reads TGTGCCAGCAGCATGGAGCCAGCGGGGTCCTACAATGAGCAGTTCTTC.

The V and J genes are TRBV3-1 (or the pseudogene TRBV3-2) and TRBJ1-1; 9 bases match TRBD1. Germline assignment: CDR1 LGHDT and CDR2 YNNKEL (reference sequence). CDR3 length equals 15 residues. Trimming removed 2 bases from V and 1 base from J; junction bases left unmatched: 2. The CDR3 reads CASSQPTGGNTEAFF. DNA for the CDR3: TGTGCCAGCAGCCAACCGACAGGGGGGAACACTGAAGCTTTCTTT.

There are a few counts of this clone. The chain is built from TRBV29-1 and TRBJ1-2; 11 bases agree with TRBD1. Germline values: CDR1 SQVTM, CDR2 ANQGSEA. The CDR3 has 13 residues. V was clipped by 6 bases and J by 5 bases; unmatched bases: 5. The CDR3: CSVQGQGVYGYTF. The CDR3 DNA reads TGCAGCGTGCAGGGACAGGGGGTTTATGGCTACACCTTC.

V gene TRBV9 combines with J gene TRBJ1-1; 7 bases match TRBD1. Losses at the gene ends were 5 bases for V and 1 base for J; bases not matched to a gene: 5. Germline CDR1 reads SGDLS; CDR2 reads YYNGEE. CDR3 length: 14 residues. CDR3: CASSQGGENTEAFF. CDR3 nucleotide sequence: TGTGCCAGCAGTCAGGGGGGCGAGAACACTGAAGCTTTCTTT.

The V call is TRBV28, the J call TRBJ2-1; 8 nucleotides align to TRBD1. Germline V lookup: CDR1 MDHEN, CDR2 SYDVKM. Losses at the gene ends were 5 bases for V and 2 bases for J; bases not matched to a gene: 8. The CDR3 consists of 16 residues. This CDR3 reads CASSPQTGGPYNEQFF. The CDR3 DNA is TGTGCCAGCAGTCCTCAAACAGGGGGTCCCTACAATGAGCAGTTCTTC.

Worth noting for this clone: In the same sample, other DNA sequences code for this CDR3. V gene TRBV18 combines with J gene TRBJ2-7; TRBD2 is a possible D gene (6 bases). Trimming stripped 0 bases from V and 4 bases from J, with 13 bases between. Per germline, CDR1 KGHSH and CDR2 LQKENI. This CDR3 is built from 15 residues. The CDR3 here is CASSPPGQGGYEQYF. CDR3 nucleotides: TGTGCCAGCTCACCACCGGGCCAGGGAGGATACGAGCAGTACTTC.

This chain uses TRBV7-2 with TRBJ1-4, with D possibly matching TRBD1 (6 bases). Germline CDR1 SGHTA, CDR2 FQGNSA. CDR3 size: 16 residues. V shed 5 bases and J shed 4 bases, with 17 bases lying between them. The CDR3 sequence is CASSPDSGGLNEKLFF. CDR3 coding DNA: TGTGCCAGCAGCCCAGATTCCGGGGGGCTTAATGAAAAACTGTTTTTT.

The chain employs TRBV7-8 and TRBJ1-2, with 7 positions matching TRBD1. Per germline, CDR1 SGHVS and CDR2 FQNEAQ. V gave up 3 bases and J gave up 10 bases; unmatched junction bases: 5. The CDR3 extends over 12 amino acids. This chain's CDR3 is CASSFGQAVYTF. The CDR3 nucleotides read TGTGCCAGCAGCTTCGGACAGGCCGTCTACACCTTC.

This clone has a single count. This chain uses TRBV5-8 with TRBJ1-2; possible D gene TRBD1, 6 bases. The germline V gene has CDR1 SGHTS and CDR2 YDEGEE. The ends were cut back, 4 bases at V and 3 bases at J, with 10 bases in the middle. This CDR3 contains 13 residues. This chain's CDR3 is CASSPDSDYGYTF. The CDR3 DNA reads TGTGCCAGCAGCCCGGACAGCGACTATGGCTACACCTTC.

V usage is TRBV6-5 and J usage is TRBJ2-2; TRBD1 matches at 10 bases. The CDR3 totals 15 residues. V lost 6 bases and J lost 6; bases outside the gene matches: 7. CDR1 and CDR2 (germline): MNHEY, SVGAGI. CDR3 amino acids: CASRKPGQGSGELFF. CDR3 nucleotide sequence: TGTGCCAGCAGGAAACCGGGACAGGGGTCCGGGGAGCTGTTTTTT.

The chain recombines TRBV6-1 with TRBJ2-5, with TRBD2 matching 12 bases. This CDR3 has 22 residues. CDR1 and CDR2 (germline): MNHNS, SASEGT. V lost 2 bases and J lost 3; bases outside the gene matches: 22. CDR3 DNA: TGTGCCAGCAGTGAACGTCACACTACTAGCGGGGGGTCCGCTACAATTAAAGAGACCCAGTACTTC. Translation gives CASSERHTTSGGSATIKETQYF.

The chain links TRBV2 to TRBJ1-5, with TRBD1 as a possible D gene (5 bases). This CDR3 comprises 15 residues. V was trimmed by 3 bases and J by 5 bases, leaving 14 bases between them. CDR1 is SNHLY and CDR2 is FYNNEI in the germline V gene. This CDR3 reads CASSEMQGSYQPQHF. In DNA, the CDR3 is TGTGCCAGCAGTGAGATGCAGGGAAGCTATCAGCCCCAGCATTTT.

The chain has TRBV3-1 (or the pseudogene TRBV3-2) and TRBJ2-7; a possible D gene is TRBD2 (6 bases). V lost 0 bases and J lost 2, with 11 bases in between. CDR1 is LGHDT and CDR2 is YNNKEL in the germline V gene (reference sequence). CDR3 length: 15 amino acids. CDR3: CASSQDGGETYEQYF. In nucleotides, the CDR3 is TGTGCCAGCAGCCAAGATGGAGGGGAAACCTACGAGCAGTACTTC.

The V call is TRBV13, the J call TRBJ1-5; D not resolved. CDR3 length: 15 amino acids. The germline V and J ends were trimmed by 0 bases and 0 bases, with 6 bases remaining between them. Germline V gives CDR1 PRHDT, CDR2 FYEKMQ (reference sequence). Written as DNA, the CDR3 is TGTGCCAGCAGCTTAGGGGAGGGTAGCAATCAGCCCCAGCATTTT. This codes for CASSLGEGSNQPQHF.

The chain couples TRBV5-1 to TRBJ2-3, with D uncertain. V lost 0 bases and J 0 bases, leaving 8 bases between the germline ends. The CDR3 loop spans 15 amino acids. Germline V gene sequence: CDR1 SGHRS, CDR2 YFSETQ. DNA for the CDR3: TGCGCCAGCAGCTTGGTGTGGGCTAGCACAGATACGCAGTATTTT. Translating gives CASSLVWASTDTQYF.

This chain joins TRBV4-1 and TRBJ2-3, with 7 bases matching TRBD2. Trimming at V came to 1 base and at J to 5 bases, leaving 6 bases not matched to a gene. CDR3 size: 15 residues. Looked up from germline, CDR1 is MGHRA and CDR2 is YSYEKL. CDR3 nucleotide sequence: TGCGCCAGCAGCCAAGGGGGAGGGGCGCGAGATACGCAGTATTTT. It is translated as CASSQGGGARDTQYF.

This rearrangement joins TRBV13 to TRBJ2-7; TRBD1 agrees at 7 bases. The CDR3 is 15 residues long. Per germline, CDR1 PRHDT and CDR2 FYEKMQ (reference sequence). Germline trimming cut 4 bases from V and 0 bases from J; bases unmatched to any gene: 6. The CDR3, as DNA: TGTGCCAGCAGCTCCCAGGACAGGTACTCCTACGAGCAGTACTTC. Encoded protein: CASSSQDRYSYEQYF.

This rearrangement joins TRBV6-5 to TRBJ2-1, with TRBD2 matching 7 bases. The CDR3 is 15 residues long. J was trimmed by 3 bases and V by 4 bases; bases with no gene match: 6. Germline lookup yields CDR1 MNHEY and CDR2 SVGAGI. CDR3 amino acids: CASSSPGLDYNEQFF. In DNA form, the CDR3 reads TGTGCCAGCAGTTCGCCTGGACTAGACTACAATGAGCAGTTCTTC.

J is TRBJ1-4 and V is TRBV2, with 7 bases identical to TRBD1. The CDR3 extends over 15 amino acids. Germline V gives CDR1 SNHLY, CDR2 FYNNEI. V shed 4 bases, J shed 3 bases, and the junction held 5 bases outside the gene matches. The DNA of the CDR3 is TGTGCCAGCAGTGCCCTACAGGGGTCTAATGAAAAACTGTTTTTT. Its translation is CASSALQGSNEKLFF.

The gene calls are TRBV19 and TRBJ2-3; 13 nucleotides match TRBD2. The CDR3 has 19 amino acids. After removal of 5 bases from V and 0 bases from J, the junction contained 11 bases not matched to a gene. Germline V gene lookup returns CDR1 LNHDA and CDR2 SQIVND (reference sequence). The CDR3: CASSRTSGGLITSTDTQYF. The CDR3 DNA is TGTGCCAGTAGTCGGACTAGCGGGGGCTTGATTACTAGCACAGATACGCAGTATTTT.

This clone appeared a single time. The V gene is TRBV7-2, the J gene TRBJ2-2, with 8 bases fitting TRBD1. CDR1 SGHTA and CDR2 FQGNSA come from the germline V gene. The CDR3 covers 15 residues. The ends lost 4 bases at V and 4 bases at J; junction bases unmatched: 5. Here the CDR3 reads CASSYLQGATGELFF. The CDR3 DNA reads TGTGCCAGCAGCTACCTCCAGGGGGCCACCGGGGAGCTGTTTTTT.

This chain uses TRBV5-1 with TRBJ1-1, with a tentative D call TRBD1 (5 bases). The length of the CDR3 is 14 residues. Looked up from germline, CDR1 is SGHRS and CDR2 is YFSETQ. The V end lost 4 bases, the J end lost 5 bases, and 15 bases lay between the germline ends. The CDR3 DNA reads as TGCGCCAGCAGCGGGGGGACCGTCGTGACTGAAGCTTTCTTT. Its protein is CASSGGTVVTEAFF.

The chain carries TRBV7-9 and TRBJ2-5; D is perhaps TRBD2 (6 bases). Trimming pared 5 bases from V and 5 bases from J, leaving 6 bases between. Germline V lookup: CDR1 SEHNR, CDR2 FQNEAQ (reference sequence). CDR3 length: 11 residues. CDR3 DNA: TGTGCCAGCAGCGGGAGGGAGACCCAGTACTTC. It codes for CASSGRETQYF.